A selection of T cell receptor beta chains follows, all from one sample in a study of blood T cell repertoires in COVID-19. Assay used: immunoSEQ multiplex PCR; TCRdb lists only in-frame clones, some missing. Of tens of thousands of clones listed, about 85% were seen once; the top ten hold 3.4%. The specimen was peripheral blood. These receptor sequences come from a woman in her 50s with COVID-19, enrolled during active disease. Both conserved end residues are part of each CDR3. A D gene is named only where the DNA matches it firmly. Rows give clone size only sometimes, using once, few, many, or a class for an expanded clone.

d_call: .
clone_size: few
j_call: TRBJ1-6
v_call: TRBV2
cdr3_nt: TGTGCCAGCAGCCAATATAATTCACCCCTCCACTTT
cdr3_aa: CASSQYNSPLHF

d_call: .
clone_size: few
j_call: TRBJ2-5
v_call: TRBV2
cdr3_nt: TGTGCCAGTGGGGCTAACCACCAAGAGACCCAGTACTTC
cdr3_aa: CASGANHQETQYF

d_call: TRBD1
clone_size: .
j_call: TRBJ1-2
v_call: TRBV6-2/TRBV6-3
cdr3_nt: TGTGCCAGCAGTTACTCCGGGACAGGGACCTATGGCTACACCTTC
cdr3_aa: CASSYSGTGTYGYTF

d_call: TRBD2
clone_size: .
j_call: TRBJ2-7
v_call: TRBV24-1
cdr3_nt: TGTGCCACCAGTGACCCTTCTAGCGGGAGGGACGAGCAGTACTTC
cdr3_aa: CATSDPSSGRDEQYF

d_call: TRBD1
clone_size: .
j_call: TRBJ2-5
v_call: TRBV4-2
cdr3_nt: TGTGCCAGCAGCATCCCCAGTGGGACAGGTAAAGAGACCCAGTACTTC
cdr3_aa: CASSIPSGTGKETQYF

d_call: .
clone_size: once
j_call: TRBJ1-1
v_call: TRBV5-1
cdr3_nt: TGCGCCAGCAGCCCAGACAGTGCGAACACTGAAGCTTTCTTT
cdr3_aa: CASSPDSANTEAFF

d_call: .
clone_size: .
j_call: TRBJ1-2
v_call: TRBV7-2
cdr3_nt: TGTGCCAGCAGCTCGGCCCAGGGAAGCGGCTACACCTTC
cdr3_aa: CASSSAQGSGYTF

d_call: .
clone_size: once
j_call: TRBJ1-6
v_call: TRBV5-1
cdr3_nt: TGCGCCAGCAGCTTGGGTAGGAGTGACTCACCCCTCCACTTT
cdr3_aa: CASSLGRSDSPLHF

d_call: TRBD1
clone_size: .
j_call: TRBJ2-7
v_call: TRBV7-9
cdr3_nt: TGTGCCAGCAGCTGGCCCCTCTCGGGACAGGGGTCCCACGAGCAGTACTTC
cdr3_aa: CASSWPLSGQGSHEQYF

d_call: TRBD1
clone_size: once
j_call: TRBJ1-3
v_call: TRBV19
cdr3_nt: TGTGCCAGTAGTATACACAGGGGGCAAACTGGAAACACCATATATTTT
cdr3_aa: CASSIHRGQTGNTIYF

d_call: .
clone_size: .
j_call: TRBJ2-1
v_call: TRBV28
cdr3_nt: TGTGCCAGCAGTTTAGGGGCCCTGAACAATGAGCAGTTCTTC
cdr3_aa: CASSLGALNNEQFF

d_call: .
clone_size: .
j_call: TRBJ1-1
v_call: TRBV2
cdr3_nt: TGTGCCAGCAGTGAAGGGAGGGAGGGAGCTTTCTTT
cdr3_aa: CASSEGREGAFF

d_call: TRBD2
clone_size: .
j_call: TRBJ2-2
v_call: TRBV3-1/TRBV3-2
cdr3_nt: TGTGCCAGCAGCCAGACTCATGGGAGGGCCCCCGGGGAGCTGTTTTTT
cdr3_aa: CASSQTHGRAPGELFF

d_call: TRBD1
clone_size: .
j_call: TRBJ2-7
v_call: TRBV6-5
cdr3_nt: TGTGCCAGCAGTTACTCGAGCCAGGGGGTTTACGAGCAGTACTTC
cdr3_aa: CASSYSSQGVYEQYF

d_call: TRBD1
clone_size: .
j_call: TRBJ2-1
v_call: TRBV24-1
cdr3_nt: TGTGCCACCAGTGATTTAGGGACAGGGGTTAATGAGCAGTTCTTC
cdr3_aa: CATSDLGTGVNEQFF

d_call: .
clone_size: .
j_call: TRBJ1-1
v_call: TRBV28
cdr3_nt: TGTGCCAGCAGTTTTTCGCGGAGTACTGAAGCTTTCTTT
cdr3_aa: CASSFSRSTEAFF

d_call: .
clone_size: .
j_call: TRBJ2-3
v_call: TRBV9
cdr3_nt: TGTGCCAGCAGCGTTTCTAGCACAGATACGCAGTATTTT
cdr3_aa: CASSVSSTDTQYF

d_call: TRBD2
clone_size: .
j_call: TRBJ2-1
v_call: TRBV4-3
cdr3_nt: TGCGCCAGCAGCCAAGCGCGGACTAGCGGGAGAATTAATGAGCAGTTCTTC
cdr3_aa: CASSQARTSGRINEQFF

d_call: TRBD1
clone_size: .
j_call: TRBJ2-1
v_call: TRBV2
cdr3_nt: TGTGCCAGCAAGGGGGACAGGCTGAACAATGAGCAGTTCTTC
cdr3_aa: CASKGDRLNNEQFF

d_call: TRBD1
clone_size: .
j_call: TRBJ2-1
v_call: TRBV7-8
cdr3_nt: TGTGCCAGCAGCCCTCGGACAGGGGACTACAATGAGCAGTTCTTC
cdr3_aa: CASSPRTGDYNEQFF

d_call: .
clone_size: .
j_call: TRBJ1-3
v_call: TRBV19
cdr3_nt: TGTGCCAGTAGTGCGAAGAGGAACACCATATATTTT
cdr3_aa: CASSAKRNTIYF

d_call: TRBD1
clone_size: few
j_call: TRBJ1-4
v_call: TRBV5-4
cdr3_nt: TGTGCCAGCAGCCAAGGACAGGGTTATGAAAAACTGTTTTTT
cdr3_aa: CASSQGQGYEKLFF

d_call: .
clone_size: .
j_call: TRBJ1-2
v_call: TRBV28
cdr3_nt: TGTGCCAGCAGGGCTACAGGGTTAGGCACCTTC
cdr3_aa: CASRATGLGTF

d_call: .
clone_size: .
j_call: TRBJ1-3
v_call: TRBV10-2
cdr3_nt: TGCGCCAGCAGCCCCGCGGGTGCTGGAAACACCATATATTTT
cdr3_aa: CASSPAGAGNTIYF

d_call: TRBD2
clone_size: .
j_call: TRBJ2-7
v_call: TRBV4-1
cdr3_nt: TGCGCCAGCAGCCAAGAACTAGCGGGACGGTCCTACGAGCAGTACTTC
cdr3_aa: CASSQELAGRSYEQYF

d_call: TRBD2
clone_size: .
j_call: TRBJ2-3
v_call: TRBV4-1
cdr3_nt: TGCGCCAGCAGCCAAGTAGTAAAGCGGGATTCTAGCACAGATACGCAGTATTTT
cdr3_aa: CASSQVVKRDSSTDTQYF

d_call: TRBD2
clone_size: .
j_call: TRBJ2-3
v_call: TRBV28
cdr3_nt: TGTGCCAGCAGTTTAGCGACTAGCGGGAGTAGGAATACGCAGTATTTT
cdr3_aa: CASSLATSGSRNTQYF

d_call: .
clone_size: .
j_call: TRBJ2-7
v_call: TRBV28
cdr3_nt: TGTGCCAGCAGTTTTACAGTCGAGCAGTACTTC
cdr3_aa: CASSFTVEQYF

d_call: .
clone_size: .
j_call: TRBJ2-5
v_call: TRBV19
cdr3_nt: TGTGCCAGTAGTCCCCAGGGCAGGGTAGGAAAGACCCAGTACTTC
cdr3_aa: CASSPQGRVGKTQYF

d_call: .
clone_size: .
j_call: TRBJ1-2
v_call: TRBV28
cdr3_nt: TGTGCCAGCAGGGGACAACAATTTGTAGGCTACACCTTC
cdr3_aa: CASRGQQFVGYTF

d_call: TRBD2
clone_size: .
j_call: TRBJ2-5
v_call: TRBV29-1
cdr3_nt: TGCAGCGTTGGTTTCGGACTAGCGGGCGGGGAGACCCAGTACTTC
cdr3_aa: CSVGFGLAGGETQYF